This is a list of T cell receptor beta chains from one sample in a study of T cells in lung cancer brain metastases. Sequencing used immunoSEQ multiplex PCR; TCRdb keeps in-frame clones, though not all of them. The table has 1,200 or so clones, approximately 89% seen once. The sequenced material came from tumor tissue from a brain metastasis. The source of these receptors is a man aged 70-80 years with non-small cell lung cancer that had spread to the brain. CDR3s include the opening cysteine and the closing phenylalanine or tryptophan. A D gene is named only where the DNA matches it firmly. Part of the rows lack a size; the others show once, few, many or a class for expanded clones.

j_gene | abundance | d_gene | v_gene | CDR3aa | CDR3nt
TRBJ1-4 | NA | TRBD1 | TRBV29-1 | CSVADRDSNEKLFF | TGCAGCGTTGCTGACAGGGATTCTAATGAAAAACTGTTTTTT
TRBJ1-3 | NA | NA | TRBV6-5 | CASITGRSGNTIYF | TGTGCCAGCATCACGGGACGGTCTGGAAACACCATATATTTT
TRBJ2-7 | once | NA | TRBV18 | CASSPFPGAYEQYF | TGTGCCAGCTCACCATTTCCTGGAGCCTACGAGCAGTACTTC
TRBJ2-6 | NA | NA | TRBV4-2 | CASSPEGPGSSGANVLTF | TGTGCCAGCAGCCCCGAAGGGCCGGGATCCTCTGGGGCCAACGTCCTGACTTTC
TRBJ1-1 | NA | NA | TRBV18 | CASSPGSYNTEAFF | TGTGCCAGCTCCCCGGGGAGCTATAACACTGAAGCTTTCTTT
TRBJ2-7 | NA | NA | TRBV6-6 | CASSYTPGRDEQYF | TGTGCCAGCAGTTACACCCCCGGTCGCGACGAGCAGTACTTC
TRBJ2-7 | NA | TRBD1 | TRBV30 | CAWSGDSKQYYEQYF | TGTGCCTGGAGTGGGGACAGCAAACAGTACTACGAGCAGTACTTC
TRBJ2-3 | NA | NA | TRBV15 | CATSRAPQGADTQYF | TGTGCCACCAGCAGAGCTCCACAGGGTGCAGATACGCAGTATTTT
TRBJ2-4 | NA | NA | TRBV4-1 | CASSPLATGPNIQYF | TGCGCCAGCAGTCCACTGGCCACAGGTCCAAACATTCAGTACTTC
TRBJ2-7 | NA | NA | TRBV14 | CANSYTYEQYF | TGTGCCAACAGCTACACGTACGAGCAGTACTTC
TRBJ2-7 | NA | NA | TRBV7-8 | CASSLVTGMEEQYF | TGTGCCAGCAGCTTAGTGACAGGTATGGAAGAGCAGTACTTC
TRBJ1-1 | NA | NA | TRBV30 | CAWKRRDTEAFF | TGTGCCTGGAAACGGAGGGACACTGAAGCTTTCTTT
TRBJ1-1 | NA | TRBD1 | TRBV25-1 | CASTISGGVGAFF | TGTGCCAGCACCATCTCAGGGGGGGTTGGAGCTTTCTTT
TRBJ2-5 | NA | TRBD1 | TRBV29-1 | CSVETTDTGGESQETQYF | TGCAGCGTTGAGACAACCGACACAGGGGGTGAGTCCCAAGAGACCCAGTACTTC
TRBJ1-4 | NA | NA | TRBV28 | CASSRSATNEKLFF | TGTGCCAGCAGTCGAAGCGCAACTAATGAAAAACTGTTTTTT
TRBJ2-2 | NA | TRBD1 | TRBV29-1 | CSVSGTGSTGELFF | TGCAGCGTTTCCGGGACAGGGAGTACCGGGGAGCTGTTTTTT
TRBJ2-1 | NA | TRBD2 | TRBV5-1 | CASSSYSGGRQFF | TGCGCCAGCAGCTCCTACAGCGGGGGTCGGCAGTTCTTC
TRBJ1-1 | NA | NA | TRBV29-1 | CSAGTMNTEAFF | TGCAGCGCCGGGACGATGAACACTGAAGCTTTCTTT
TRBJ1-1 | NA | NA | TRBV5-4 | CASSADSHTEAFF | TGTGCCAGCAGCGCGGACAGCCACACTGAAGCTTTCTTT
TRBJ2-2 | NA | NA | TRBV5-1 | CASSQGFDTRELFF | TGCGCCAGTTCGCAGGGTTTCGACACCAGGGAGCTGTTTTTT
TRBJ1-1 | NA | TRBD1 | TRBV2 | CASSLDRGRVGSKAFF | TGTGCCAGCAGCCTGGACAGGGGGAGGGTAGGGTCCAAAGCTTTCTTT
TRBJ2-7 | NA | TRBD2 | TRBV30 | CAWALAGGPAYEQYF | TGTGCCTGGGCACTAGCGGGGGGTCCCGCCTACGAGCAGTACTTC
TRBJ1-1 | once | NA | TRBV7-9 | CASSPRQWAVITEAFF | TGTGCCAGCAGCCCAAGACAGTGGGCGGTGATCACTGAAGCTTTCTTT
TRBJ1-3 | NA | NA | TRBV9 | CASSTPLAGNTIYF | TGTGCCAGCAGCACCCCCCTGGCTGGAAACACCATATATTTT
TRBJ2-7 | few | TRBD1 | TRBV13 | CASSLARTGLSYEQYF | TGTGCCAGCAGCTTAGCCCGGACAGGCCTCTCCTACGAGCAGTACTTC
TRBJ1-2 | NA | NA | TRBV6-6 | CATAYNYGYTF | TGTGCCACCGCGTACAACTATGGCTACACCTTC
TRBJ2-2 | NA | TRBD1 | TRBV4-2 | CASSQGTGDTGELFF | TGTGCCAGCAGCCAAGGGACAGGGGACACCGGGGAGCTGTTTTTT
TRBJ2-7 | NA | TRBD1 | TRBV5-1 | CASSPRTGTNEQYF | TGCGCCAGCAGCCCCCGGACAGGGACCAACGAGCAGTACTTC
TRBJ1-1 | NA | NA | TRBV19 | CASSIQGLGNTEAFF | TGTGCCAGTAGTATTCAGGGGTTGGGGAACACTGAAGCTTTCTTT